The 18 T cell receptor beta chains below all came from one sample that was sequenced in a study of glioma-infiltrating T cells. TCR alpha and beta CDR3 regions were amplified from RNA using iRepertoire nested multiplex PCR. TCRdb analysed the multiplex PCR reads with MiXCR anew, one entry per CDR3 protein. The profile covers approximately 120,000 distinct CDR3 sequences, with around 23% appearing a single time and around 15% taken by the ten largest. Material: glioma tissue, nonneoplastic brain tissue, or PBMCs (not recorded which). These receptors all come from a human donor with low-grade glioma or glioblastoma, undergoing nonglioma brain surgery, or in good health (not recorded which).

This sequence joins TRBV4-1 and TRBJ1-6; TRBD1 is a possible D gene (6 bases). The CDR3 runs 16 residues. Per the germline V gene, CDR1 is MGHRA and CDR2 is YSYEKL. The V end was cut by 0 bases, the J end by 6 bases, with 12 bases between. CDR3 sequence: CASSQDSGGRNSPLHF. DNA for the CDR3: TGCGCCAGCAGCCAAGATTCTGGGGGGCGTAATTCACCCCTCCACTTT.

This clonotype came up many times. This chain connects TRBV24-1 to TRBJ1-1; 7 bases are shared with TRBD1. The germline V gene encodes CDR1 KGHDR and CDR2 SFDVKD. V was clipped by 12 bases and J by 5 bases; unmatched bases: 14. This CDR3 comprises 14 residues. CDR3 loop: CAVGSGQWGTEAFF. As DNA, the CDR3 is TGTGCCGTCGGATCGGGACAGTGGGGTACTGAAGCTTTCTTT.

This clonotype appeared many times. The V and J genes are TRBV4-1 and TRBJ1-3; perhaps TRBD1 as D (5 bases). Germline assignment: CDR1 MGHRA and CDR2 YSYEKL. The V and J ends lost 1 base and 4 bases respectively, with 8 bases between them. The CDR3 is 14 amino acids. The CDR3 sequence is CASSQVQGGNTIYF. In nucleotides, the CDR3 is TGCGCCAGCAGCCAAGTCCAGGGCGGAAACACCATATATTTT.

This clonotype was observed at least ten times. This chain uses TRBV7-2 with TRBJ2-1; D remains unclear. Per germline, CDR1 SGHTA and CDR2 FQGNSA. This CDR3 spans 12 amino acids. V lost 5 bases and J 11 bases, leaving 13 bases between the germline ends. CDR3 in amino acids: CASSLDLDQQFF. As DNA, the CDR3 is TGTGCCAGCAGCCTAGACTTAGATCAGCAGTTCTTC.

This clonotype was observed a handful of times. CDR3 sequence (DNA): TGTGCCAGCAGTTTAACTGATGCTCAAGAGACCCAGTACTTC. This encodes CASSLTDAQETQYF. V is TRBV12-3 or TRBV12-4 and J is TRBJ2-5; D is unclear. V lost 2 bases to trimming and J lost 2 bases, with 9 bases between them. The CDR3 loop spans 14 amino acids.

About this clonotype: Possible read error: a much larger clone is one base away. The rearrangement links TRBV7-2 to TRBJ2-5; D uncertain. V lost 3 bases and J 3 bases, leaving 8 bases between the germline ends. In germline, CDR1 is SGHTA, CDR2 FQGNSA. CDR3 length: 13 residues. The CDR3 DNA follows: TGTGCCAGCAGCTTTGCAGTGGAAGAGACCCAGTACTTC. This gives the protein CASSFAVEETQYF.

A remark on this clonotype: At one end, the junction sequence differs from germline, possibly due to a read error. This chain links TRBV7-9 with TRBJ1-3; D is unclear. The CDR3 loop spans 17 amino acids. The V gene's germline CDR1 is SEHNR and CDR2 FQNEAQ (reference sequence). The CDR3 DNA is TGTGCCAGCAGCTTATTGGGCGGAGGCCTCTCTGGAAACACCAGATATTTT. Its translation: CASSLLGGGLSGNTRYF.

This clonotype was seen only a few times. The CDR3 DNA reads TGCAGCGTTGAACCCGGGGACACTGAAGCTTTCTTT. Translated: CSVEPGDTEAFF. V and J are TRBV29-1 and TRBJ1-1, with unresolved D. This CDR3 is built from 12 residues. Trimming took 2 bases from V and 3 from J, leaving 7 bases between them. Germline lookup yields CDR1 SQVTM and CDR2 ANQGSEA.

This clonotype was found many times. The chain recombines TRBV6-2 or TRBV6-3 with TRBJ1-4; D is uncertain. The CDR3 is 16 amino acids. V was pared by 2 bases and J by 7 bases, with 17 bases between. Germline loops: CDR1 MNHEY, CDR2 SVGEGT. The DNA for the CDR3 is TGTGCCAGCAGTTACCCGCCGAGAAGAGTTACTGAAAAACTGTTTTTT. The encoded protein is CASSYPPRRVTEKLFF.

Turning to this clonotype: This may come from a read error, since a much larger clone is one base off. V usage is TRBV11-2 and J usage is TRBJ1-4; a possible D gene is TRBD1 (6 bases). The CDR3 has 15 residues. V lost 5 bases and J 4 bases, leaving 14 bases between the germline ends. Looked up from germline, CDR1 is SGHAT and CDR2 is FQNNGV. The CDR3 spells CASSRGDKNNEKLFF. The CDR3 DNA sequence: TGTGCCAGCAGCCGAGGGGACAAAAATAATGAAAAACTGTTTTTT. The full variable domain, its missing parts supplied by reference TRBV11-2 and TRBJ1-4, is EAGVAQSPRYKIIEKRQSVAFWCNPISGHATLYWYQQILGQGPKLLIQFQNNGVVDDSQLPKDRFSAERLKGVDSTLKIQPAKLEDSAVYLCASSRGDKNNEKLFFGSGTQLSVL.

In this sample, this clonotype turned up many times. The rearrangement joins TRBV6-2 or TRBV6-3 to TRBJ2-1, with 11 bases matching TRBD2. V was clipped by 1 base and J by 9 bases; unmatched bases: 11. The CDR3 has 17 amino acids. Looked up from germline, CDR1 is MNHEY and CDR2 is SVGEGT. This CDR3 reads CASSYLARLAGGGEQFF. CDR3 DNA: TGTGCCAGCAGTTACTTAGCTCGGCTAGCGGGAGGCGGTGAGCAGTTCTTC.

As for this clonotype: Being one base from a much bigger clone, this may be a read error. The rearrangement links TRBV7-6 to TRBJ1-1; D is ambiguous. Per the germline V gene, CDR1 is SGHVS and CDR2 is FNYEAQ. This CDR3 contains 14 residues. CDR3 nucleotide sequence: TGTGCTAGCAGATTGTCGGAAGCCTCCACTGAAGCTTTCTTT. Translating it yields CASRLSEASTEAFF.

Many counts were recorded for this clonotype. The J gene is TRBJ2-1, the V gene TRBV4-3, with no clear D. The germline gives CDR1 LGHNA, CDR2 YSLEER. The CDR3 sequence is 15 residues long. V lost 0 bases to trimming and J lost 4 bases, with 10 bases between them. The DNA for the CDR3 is TGCGCCAGCAGCCAAGATGCGGTATTATACAATGAGCAGTTCTTC. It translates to CASSQDAVLYNEQFF.

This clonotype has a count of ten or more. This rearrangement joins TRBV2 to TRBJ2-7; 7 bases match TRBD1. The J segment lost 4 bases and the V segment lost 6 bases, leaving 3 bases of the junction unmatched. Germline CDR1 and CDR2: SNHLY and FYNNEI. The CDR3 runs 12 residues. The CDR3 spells CASRRTGYEQYF. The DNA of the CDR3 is TGTGCCAGCAGAAGGACAGGTTACGAGCAGTACTTC. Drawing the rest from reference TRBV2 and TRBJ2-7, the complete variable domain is EPEVTQTPSHQVTQMGQEVILRCVPISNHLYFYWYRQILGQKVEFLVSFYNNEISEKSEIFDDQFSVERPDGSNFTLKIRSTKLEDSAMYFCASRRTGYEQYFGPGTRLTVT.

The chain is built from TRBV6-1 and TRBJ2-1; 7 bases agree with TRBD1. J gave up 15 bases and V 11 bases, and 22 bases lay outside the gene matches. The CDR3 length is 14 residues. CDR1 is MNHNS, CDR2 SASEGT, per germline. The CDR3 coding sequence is TGTGCCCTCGGCCGGGACAGAAGTTACAATGCGCCGTTCTTC. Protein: CALGRDRSYNAPFF.

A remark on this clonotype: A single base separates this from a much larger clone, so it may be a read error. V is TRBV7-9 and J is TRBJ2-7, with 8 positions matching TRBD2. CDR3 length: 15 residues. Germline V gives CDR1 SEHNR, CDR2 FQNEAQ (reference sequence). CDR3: CVSSLNTGGHREQYF. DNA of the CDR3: TGTGTCAGCAGCTTAAACACGGGAGGGCATCGGGAGCAGTACTTC.

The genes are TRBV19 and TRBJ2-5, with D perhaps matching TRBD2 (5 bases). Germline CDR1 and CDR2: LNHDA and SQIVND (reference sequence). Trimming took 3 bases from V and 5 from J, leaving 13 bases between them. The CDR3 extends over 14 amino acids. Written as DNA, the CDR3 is TGTGCCAGTAGTATTACGGGATTAAGGGAGACCCAGTACTTC. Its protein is CASSITGLRETQYF.

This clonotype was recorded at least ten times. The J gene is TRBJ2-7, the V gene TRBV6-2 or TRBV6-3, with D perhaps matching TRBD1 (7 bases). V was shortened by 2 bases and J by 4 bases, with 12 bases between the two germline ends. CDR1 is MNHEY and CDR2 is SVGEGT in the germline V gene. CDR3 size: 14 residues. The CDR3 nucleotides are TGTGCCAGCAGTTACCCGACAGGGACTTACGAGCAGTACTTC. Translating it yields CASSYPTGTYEQYF.